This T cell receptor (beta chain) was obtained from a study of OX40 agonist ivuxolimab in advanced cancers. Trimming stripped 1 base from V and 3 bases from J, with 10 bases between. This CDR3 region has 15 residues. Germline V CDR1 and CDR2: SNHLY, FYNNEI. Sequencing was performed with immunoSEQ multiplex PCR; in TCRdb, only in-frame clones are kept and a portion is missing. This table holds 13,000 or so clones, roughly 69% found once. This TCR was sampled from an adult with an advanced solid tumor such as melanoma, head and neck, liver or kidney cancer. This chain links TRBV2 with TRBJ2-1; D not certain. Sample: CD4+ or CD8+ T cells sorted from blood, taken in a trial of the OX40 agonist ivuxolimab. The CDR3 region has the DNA TGTGCCAGCAGTGAAGATGTCGCAGACTACAATGAGCAGTTCTTC. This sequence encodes CASSEDVADYNEQFF.